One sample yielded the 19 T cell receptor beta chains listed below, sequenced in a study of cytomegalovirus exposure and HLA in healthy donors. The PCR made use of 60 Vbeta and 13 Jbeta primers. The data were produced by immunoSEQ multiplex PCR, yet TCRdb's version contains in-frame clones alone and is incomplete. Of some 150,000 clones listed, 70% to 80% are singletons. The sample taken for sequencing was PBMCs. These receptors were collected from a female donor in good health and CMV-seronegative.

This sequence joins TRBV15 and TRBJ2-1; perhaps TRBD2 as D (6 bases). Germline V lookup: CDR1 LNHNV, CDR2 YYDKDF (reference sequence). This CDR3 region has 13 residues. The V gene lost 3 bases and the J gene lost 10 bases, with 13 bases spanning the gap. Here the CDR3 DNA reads TGTGCCACCAGCAGGGCTAGCGAGCGCGAGCAGTTCTTC. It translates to CATSRASEREQFF.

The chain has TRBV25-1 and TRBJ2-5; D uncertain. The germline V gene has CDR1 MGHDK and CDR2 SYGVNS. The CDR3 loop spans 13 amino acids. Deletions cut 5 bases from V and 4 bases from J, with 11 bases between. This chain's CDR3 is CASSRLDGETQYF. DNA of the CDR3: TGTGCCAGCAGTCGACTGGATGGAGAGACCCAGTACTTC. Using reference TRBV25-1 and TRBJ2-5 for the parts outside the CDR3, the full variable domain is EADIYQTPRYLVIGTGKKITLECSQTMGHDKMYWYQQDPGMELHLIHYSYGVNSTEKGDLSSESTVSRIRTEHFPLTLESARPSHTSQYLCASSRLDGETQYFGPGTRLLVL.

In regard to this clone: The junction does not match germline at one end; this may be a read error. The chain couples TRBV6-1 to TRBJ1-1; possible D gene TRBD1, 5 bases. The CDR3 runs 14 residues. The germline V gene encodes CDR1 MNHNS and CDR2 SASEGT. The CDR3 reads CAISVEVGDTEAFF. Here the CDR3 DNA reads TGTGCCATCAGTGTAGAGGTAGGGGACACTGAAGCTTTCTTT.

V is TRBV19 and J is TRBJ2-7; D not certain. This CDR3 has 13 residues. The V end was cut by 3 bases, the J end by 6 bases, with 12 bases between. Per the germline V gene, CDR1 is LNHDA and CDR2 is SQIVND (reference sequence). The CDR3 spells CASSIVGRSEQYF. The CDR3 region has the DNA TGTGCCAGTAGTATTGTGGGCCGGTCCGAGCAGTACTTC.

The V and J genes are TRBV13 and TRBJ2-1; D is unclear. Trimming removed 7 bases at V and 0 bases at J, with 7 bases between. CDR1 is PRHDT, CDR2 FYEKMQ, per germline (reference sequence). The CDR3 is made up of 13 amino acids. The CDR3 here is CASIDSSYNEQFF. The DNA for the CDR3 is TGTGCCAGCATAGACTCCTCCTACAATGAGCAGTTCTTC.

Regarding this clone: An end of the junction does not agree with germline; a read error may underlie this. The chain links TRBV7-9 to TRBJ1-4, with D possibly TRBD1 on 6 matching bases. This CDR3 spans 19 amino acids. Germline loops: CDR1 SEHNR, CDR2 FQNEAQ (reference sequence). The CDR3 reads CSSSPHPIQGPSTNEKLFF. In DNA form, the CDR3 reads TGTTCCAGCAGCCCACACCCAATACAGGGTCCGTCGACTAATGAAAAACTGTTTTTT.

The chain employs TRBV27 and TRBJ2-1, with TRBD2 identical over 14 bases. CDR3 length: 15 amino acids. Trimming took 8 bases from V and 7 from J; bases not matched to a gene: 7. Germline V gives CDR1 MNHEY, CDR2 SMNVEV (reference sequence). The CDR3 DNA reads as TGTGCCAGCCGGGGACTAGCGGGGGCCCCGAATGAGCAGTTCTTC. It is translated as CASRGLAGAPNEQFF.

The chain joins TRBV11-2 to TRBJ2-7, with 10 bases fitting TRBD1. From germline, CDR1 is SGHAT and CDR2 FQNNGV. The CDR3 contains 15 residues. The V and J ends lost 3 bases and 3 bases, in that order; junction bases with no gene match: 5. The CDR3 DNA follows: TGTGCCAGCAGCTTGGTCGGGACAGGGGACTACGAGCAGTACTTC. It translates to CASSLVGTGDYEQYF.

CDR3 region: CASRTGFRVPGANVLTF. CDR3 DNA: TGCGCCAGCAGAACAGGGTTCCGGGTGCCTGGGGCCAACGTCCTGACTTTC. This chain links TRBV23-1 with TRBJ2-6, with a weak D call TRBD1 (6 bases). TRBV23-1 is treated as an ORF (open reading frame) with a function not yet certain. This CDR3 has 17 amino acids. V was clipped by 6 bases and J by 2 bases, with 17 bases between them.

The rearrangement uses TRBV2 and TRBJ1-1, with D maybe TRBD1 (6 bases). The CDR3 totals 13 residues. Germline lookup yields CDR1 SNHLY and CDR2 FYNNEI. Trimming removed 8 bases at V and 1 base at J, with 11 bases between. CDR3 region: CASETQGNTEAFF. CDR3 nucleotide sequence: TGTGCCAGCGAAACACAGGGGAACACTGAAGCTTTCTTT.

The CDR3 sequence is CASSYSPGANEKLFF. The CDR3 DNA follows: TGTGCCAGCAGTTACTCTCCGGGGGCTAATGAAAAACTGTTTTTT. The chain joins TRBV6-5 to TRBJ1-4; TRBD1 is a possible D gene (5 bases). This CDR3 spans 15 amino acids. Per germline, CDR1 MNHEY and CDR2 SVGAGI. Between the trimmed V and J ends, which lost 0 bases and 3 bases, there was a span of 8 bases.

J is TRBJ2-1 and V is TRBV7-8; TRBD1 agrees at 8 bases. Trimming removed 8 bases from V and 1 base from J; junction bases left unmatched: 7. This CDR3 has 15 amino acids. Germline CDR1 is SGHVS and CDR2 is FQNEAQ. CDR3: CASHRRGPSYNEQFF. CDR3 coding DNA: TGTGCCAGCCACCGCAGGGGGCCGTCCTACAATGAGCAGTTCTTC.

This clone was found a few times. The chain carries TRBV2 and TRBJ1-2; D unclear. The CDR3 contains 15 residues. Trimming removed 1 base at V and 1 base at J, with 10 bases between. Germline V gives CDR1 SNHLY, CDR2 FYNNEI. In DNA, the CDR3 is TGTGCCAGCAGTGAAGGAGGAGTCGGTAACTATGGCTACACCTTC. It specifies CASSEGGVGNYGYTF. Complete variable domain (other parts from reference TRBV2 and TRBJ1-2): EPEVTQTPSHQVTQMGQEVILRCVPISNHLYFYWYRQILGQKVEFLVSFYNNEISEKSEIFDDQFSVERPDGSNFTLKIRSTKLEDSAMYFCASSEGGVGNYGYTFGSGTRLTVV.

This chain's CDR3 is CASSVSGGETQYF. CDR3 DNA: TGTGCCAGCAGCGTGAGCGGGGGGGAGACCCAGTACTTC. This chain uses TRBV9 with TRBJ2-5, with 9 positions matching TRBD2. The CDR3 length is 13 residues. V lost 2 bases, J lost 5 bases, and 1 base stayed unmatched. The germline CDR1 and CDR2 sequences are SGDLS and YYNGEE.

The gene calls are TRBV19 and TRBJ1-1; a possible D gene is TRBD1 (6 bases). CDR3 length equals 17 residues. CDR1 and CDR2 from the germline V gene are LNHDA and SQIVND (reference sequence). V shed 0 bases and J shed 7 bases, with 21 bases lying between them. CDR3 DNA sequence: TGTGCCAGTAGTATAGATCAAGGTTTAGGGGGATTGGGTGAAGCTTTCTTT. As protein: CASSIDQGLGGLGEAFF.

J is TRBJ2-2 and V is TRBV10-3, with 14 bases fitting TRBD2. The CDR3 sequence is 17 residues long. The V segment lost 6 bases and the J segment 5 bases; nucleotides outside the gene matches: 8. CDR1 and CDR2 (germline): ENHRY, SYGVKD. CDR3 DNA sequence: TGTGCCATCAGCTCCGGGACTAGCGGGGGAGATACCGGGGAGCTGTTTTTT. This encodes CAISSGTSGGDTGELFF.

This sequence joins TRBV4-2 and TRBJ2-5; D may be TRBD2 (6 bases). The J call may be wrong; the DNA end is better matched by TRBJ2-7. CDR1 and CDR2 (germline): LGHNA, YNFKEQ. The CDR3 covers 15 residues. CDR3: CASSVSSEGPYEQYF. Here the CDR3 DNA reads TGTGCCAGCAGCGTATCTAGCGAAGGGCCCTACGAGCAGTACTTC.

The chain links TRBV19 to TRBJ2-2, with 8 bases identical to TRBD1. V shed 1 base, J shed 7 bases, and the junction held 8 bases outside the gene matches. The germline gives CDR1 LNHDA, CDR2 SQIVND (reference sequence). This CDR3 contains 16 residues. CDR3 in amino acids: CASSIARDRTGGELFF. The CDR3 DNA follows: TGTGCCAGTAGTATAGCACGGGACAGGACTGGCGGGGAGCTGTTTTTT.

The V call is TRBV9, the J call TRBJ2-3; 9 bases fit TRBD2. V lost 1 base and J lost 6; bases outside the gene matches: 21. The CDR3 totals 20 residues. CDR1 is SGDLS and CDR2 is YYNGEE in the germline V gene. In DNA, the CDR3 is TGTGCCAGCAGCGTAAACGCGGGGGCCAGGACTAGCGCTCGTCCGGATACGCAGTATTTT. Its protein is CASSVNAGARTSARPDTQYF. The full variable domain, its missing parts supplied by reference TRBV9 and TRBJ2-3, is DSGVTQTPKHLITATGQRVTLRCSPRSGDLSVYWYQQSLDQGLQFLIQYYNGEERAKGNILERFSAQQFPDLHSELNLSSLELGDSALYFCASSVNAGARTSARPDTQYFGPGTRLTVL.